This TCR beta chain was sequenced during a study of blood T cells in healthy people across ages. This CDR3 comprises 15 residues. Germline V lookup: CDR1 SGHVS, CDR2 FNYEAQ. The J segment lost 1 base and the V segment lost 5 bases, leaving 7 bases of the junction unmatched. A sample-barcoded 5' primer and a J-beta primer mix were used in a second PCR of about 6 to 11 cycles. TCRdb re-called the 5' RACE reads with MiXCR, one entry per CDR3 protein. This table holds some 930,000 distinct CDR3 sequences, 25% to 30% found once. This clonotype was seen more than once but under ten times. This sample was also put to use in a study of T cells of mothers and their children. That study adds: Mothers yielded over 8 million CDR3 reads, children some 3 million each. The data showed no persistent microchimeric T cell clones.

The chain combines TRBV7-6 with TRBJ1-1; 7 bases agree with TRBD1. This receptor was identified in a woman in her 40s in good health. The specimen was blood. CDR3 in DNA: TGTGCCAGCAGCCGTTCGAGGACAGGGAACACTGAAGCTTTCTTT. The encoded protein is CASSRSRTGNTEAFF. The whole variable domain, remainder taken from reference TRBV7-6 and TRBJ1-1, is GAGVSQSPRYKVTKRGQDVALRCDPISGHVSLYWYRQALGQGPEFLTYFNYEAQQDKSGLPNDRFSAERPEGSISTLTIQRTEQRDSAMYRCASSRSRTGNTEAFFGQGTRLTVV.